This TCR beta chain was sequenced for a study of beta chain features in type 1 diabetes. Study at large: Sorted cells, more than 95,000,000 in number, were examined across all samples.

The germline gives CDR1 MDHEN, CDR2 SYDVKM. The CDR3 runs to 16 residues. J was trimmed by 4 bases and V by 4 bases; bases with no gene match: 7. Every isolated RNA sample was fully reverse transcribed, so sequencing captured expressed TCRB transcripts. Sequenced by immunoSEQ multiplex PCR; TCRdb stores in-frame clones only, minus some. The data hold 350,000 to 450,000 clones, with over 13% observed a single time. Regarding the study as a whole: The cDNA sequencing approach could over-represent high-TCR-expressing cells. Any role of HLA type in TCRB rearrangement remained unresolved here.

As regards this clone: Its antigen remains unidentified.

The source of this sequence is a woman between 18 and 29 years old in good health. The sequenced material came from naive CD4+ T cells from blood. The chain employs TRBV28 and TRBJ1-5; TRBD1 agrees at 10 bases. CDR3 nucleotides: TGTGCCAGCAGTTCCCCAGGACAGGGGGTAAATCAGCCCCAGCATTTT. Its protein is CASSSPGQGVNQPQHF.